Presented here are 6 T cell receptor beta chains from one specimen sequenced in a study of blood T cell repertoires in COVID-19. Generated by immunoSEQ multiplex PCR, the TCRdb table keeps only in-frame clones and is missing some. This sample has around 390,000 clones; about 86% occur once, and the top ten carry roughly 9.4%. Sequencing was performed on PBMCs or T cells enriched from blood (not recorded which). These receptor sequences come from a woman in her forties or fifties who had recovered from COVID-19.

The chain is built from TRBV19 and TRBJ2-5; D uncertain. Germline CDR1 reads LNHDA; CDR2 reads SQIVND (reference sequence). The CDR3 totals 13 residues. V lost 6 bases, J lost 0 bases, and 8 bases lay in between. For the CDR3, the DNA is TGTGCCAGTAGGGCGGAGTACCAAGAGACCCAGTACTTC. Its protein product is CASRAEYQETQYF.

V gene TRBV7-2 combines with J gene TRBJ1-5; 9 bases line up with TRBD1. Germline-derived CDR1 and CDR2 are SGHTA and FQGNSA. There are 13 residues in the CDR3. Trimming took 2 bases from V and 7 from J; bases not matched to a gene: 0. The CDR3 sequence: CASSLTGGQPQHF. CDR3 nucleotide sequence: TGTGCCAGCAGCTTAACAGGGGGCCAGCCCCAGCATTTT.

The rearrangement uses TRBV28 and TRBJ1-2, with 9 bases matching TRBD1. The trim removed 6 bases at V and 5 bases at J, leaving 4 bases unmatched. The CDR3 length is 13 residues. Germline V gene sequence: CDR1 MDHEN, CDR2 SYDVKM. CDR3 in amino acids: CASRQTGGYGYTF. The CDR3 region has the DNA TGTGCCAGCAGACAGACAGGGGGTTATGGCTACACCTTC.

V and J are TRBV30 and TRBJ1-2; possibly TRBD1 for D (6 bases). V was cut by 2 bases and J by 13 bases, with 14 bases left in between. The length of the CDR3 is 11 residues. The germline CDR1 and CDR2 sequences are GTSNPN and SVGIG (reference sequence). CDR3 sequence reads: CAWSPGQYFTF. CDR3 DNA sequence: TGTGCCTGGAGTCCGGGACAATATTTCACCTTC.

The chain employs TRBV7-9 and TRBJ1-3; 8 nucleotides align to TRBD1. This CDR3 spans 17 amino acids. Germline CDR1 reads SEHNR; CDR2 reads FQNEAQ (reference sequence). V dropped 0 bases and J dropped 3; count of bases not matched to a gene: 7. CDR3 region: CASSLAPRQGYGNTIYF. The CDR3 DNA reads TGTGCCAGCAGCTTAGCTCCACGACAGGGGTATGGAAACACCATATATTTT.

The rearrangement uses TRBV7-2 and TRBJ2-3; D gene uncertain. Germline loops: CDR1 SGHTA, CDR2 FQGNSA. The CDR3 is made up of 17 amino acids. V dropped 5 bases and J dropped 6 bases, with 24 bases sitting between them. The CDR3 region is CASSQSPSFLGPDTQYF. CDR3 sequence (DNA): TGTGCCAGCAGCCAGTCCCCCTCCTTTCTAGGCCCGGATACGCAGTATTTT.